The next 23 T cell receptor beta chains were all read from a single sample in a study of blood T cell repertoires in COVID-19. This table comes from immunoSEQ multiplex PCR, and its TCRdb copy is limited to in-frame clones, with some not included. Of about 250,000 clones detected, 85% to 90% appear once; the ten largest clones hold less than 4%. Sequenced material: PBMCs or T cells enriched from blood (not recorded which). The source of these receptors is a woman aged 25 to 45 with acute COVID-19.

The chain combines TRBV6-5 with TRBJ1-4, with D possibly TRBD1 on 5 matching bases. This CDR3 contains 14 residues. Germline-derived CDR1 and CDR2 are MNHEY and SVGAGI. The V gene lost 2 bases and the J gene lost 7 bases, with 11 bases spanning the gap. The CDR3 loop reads CASSYGQGSEKLFF. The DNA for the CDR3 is TGTGCCAGCAGTTACGGGCAGGGTAGTGAAAAACTGTTTTTT.

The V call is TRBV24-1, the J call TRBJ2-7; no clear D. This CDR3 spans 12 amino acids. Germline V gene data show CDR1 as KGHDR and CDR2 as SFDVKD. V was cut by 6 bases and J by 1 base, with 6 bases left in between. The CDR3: CATSSTSYEQYF. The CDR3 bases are TGTGCCACCAGTAGCACGTCCTACGAGCAGTACTTC.

The CDR3 region has the DNA TGTGCCAGCGTCCGACAACTGTTTTATGGCTACACCTTC. This translates into CASVRQLFYGYTF. The chain employs TRBV5-6 and TRBJ1-2; D not certain. The V gene's germline CDR1 is SGHDT and CDR2 YYEEEE. The germline V and J ends were trimmed by 7 bases and 5 bases, with 15 bases remaining between them. The CDR3 is made up of 13 amino acids.

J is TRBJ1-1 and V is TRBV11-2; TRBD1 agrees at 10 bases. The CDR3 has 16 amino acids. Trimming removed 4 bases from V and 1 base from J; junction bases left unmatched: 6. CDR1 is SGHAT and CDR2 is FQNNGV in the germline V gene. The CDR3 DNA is TGTGCCAGCAGCTCCGGACAGGGGGATTGGAACACTGAAGCTTTCTTT. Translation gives CASSSGQGDWNTEAFF.

As DNA, the CDR3 is TGTGCCAGCTTTAATGCGGCAAAAGCTTTCTTT. It codes for CASFNAAKAFF. The chain links TRBV2 to TRBJ1-1; D call uncertain. The CDR3 is made up of 11 amino acids. Trimming shortened V by 8 bases and J by 9 bases, and 13 bases separated the two germline ends. Germline CDR1 reads SNHLY; CDR2 reads FYNNEI.

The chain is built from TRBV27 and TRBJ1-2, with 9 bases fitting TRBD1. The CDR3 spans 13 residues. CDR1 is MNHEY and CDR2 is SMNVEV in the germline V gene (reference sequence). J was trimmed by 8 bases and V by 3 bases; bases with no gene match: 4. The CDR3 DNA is TGTGCCAGCAGTTTGGGACAGGGTAGCGGCTACACCTTC. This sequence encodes CASSLGQGSGYTF.

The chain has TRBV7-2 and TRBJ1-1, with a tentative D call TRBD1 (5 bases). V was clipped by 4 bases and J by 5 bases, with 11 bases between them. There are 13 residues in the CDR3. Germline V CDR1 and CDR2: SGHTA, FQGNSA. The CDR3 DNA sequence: TGTGCCAGCAGCTCCCTACGACAGACTGAAGCTTTCTTT. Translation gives CASSSLRQTEAFF.

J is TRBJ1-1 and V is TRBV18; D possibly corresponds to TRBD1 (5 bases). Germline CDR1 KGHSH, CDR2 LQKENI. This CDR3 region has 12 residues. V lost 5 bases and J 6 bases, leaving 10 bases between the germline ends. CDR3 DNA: TGTGCCAGCTCAAAACAGGAGCCTGAAGCTTTCTTT. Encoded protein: CASSKQEPEAFF.

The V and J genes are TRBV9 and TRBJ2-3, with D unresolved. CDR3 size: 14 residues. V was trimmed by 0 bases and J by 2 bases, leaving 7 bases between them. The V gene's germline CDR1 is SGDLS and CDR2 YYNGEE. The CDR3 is CASSVGKLTDTQYF. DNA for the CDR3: TGTGCCAGCAGCGTAGGCAAACTCACAGATACGCAGTATTTT.

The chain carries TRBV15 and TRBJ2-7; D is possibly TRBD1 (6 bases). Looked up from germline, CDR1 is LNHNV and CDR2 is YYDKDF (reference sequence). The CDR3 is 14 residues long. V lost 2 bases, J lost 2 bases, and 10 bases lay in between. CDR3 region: CATSRSQGPYEQYF. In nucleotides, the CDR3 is TGTGCCACCAGCAGATCACAGGGTCCCTACGAGCAGTACTTC.

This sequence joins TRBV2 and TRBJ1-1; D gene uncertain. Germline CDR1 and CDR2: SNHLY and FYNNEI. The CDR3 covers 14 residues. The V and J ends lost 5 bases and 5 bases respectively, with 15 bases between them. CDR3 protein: CASSQRGERTEAFF. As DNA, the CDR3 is TGTGCCAGCAGTCAACGGGGAGAGAGGACTGAAGCTTTCTTT.

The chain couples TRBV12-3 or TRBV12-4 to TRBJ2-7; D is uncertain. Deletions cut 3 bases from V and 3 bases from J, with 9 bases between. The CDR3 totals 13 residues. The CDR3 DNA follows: TGTGCCAGCAGTTTTGGCAGAAACTACGAGCAGTACTTC. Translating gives CASSFGRNYEQYF.

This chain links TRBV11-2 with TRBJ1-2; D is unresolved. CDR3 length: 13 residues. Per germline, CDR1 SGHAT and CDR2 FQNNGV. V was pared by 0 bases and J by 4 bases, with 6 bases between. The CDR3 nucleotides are TGTGCCAGCAGCTTAGAGTACGGCTATGGCTACACCTTC. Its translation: CASSLEYGYGYTF. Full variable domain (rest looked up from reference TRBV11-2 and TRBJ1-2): EAGVAQSPRYKIIEKRQSVAFWCNPISGHATLYWYQQILGQGPKLLIQFQNNGVVDDSQLPKDRFSAERLKGVDSTLKIQPAKLEDSAVYLCASSLEYGYGYTFGSGTRLTVV.

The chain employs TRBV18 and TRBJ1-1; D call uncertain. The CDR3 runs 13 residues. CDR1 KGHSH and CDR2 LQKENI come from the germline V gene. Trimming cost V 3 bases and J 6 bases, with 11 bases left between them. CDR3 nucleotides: TGTGCCAGCTCACCCCGAATGACACCTGAAGCTTTCTTT. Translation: CASSPRMTPEAFF.

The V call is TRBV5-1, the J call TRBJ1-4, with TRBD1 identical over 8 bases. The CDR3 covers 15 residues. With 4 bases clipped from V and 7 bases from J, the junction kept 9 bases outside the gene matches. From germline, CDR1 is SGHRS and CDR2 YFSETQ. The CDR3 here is CASSQGQGGVEKLFF. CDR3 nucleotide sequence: TGCGCCAGCAGCCAAGGACAGGGCGGGGTTGAAAAACTGTTTTTT.

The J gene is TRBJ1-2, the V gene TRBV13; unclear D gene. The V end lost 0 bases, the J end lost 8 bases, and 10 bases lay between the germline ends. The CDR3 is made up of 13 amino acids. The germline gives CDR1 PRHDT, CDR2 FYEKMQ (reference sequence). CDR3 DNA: TGTGCCAGCAGCTTAGGCCAAATGGAGGGCTACACCTTC. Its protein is CASSLGQMEGYTF.

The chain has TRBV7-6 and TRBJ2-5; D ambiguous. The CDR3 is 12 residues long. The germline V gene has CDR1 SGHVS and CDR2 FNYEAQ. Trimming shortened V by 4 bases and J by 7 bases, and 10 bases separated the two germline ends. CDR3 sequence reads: CASSSTVGTQYF. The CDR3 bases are TGTGCCAGCAGCTCTACCGTTGGGACCCAGTACTTC.

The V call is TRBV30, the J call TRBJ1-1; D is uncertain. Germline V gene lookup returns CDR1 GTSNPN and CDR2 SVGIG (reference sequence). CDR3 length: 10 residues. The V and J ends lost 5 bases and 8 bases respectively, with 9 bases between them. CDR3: CAWGRYEAFF. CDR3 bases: TGTGCCTGGGGGCGCTACGAAGCTTTCTTT.

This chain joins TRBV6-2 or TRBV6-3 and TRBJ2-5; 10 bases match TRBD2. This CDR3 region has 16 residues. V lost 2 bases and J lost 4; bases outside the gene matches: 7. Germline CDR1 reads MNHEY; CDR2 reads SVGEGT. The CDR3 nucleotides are TGTGCCAGCAGTTACCTAGTTCTAGCGGGGGCAGAGACCCAGTACTTC. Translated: CASSYLVLAGAETQYF.

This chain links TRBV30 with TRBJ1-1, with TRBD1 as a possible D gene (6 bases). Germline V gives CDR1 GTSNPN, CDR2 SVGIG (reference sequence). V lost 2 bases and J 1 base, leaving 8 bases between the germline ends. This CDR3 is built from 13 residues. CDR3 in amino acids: CAWSLQGNTEAFF. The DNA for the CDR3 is TGTGCCTGGAGTTTACAGGGGAACACTGAAGCTTTCTTT.

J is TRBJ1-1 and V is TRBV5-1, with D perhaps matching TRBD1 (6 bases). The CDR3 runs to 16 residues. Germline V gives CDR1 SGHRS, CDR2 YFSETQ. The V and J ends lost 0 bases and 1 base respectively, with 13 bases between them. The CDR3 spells CASSLVTGYENTEAFF. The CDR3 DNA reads TGCGCCAGCAGCTTGGTCACAGGGTATGAGAACACTGAAGCTTTCTTT.

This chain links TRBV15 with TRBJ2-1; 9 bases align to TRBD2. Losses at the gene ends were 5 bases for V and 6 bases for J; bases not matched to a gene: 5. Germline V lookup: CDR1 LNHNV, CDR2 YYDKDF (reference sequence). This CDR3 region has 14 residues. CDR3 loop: CATSRPGLANEQFF. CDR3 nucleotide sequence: TGTGCCACCAGCCGACCGGGACTAGCCAATGAGCAGTTCTTC.

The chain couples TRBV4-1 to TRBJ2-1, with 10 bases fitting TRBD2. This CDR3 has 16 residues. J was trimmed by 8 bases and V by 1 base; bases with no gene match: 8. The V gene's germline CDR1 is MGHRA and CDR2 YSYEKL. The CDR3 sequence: CASSQGSGGAIDEQFF. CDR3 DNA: TGCGCCAGCAGCCAAGGGAGCGGGGGGGCCATCGATGAGCAGTTCTTC.